The T cell receptor beta chain described here comes from a study of regulatory T cells in long-lasting Graves disease (dated by TCRdb to about 2021). About the full investigation: In the newly diagnosed Graves' disease group, patients had been taking antithyroid drugs for less than 3 months. Patients with persistent Graves' disease were compared with patients with newly diagnosed Graves' disease using TCR sequencing and RNA sequencing of peripheral blood. The study was registered as a clinical trial and conducted in China. A total of roughly 35 samples were covered by TCR sequencing, comprising approximately 13 persistent and around 20 newly diagnosed Graves' disease patients. Beyond this particular receptor, the publication reports: Preferential use of TRBV28, TRBJ1-2 and TRBJ2-5 was observed in persistent disease, whereas TRBV20-1 and TRBJ2-1 were favored in newly diagnosed disease. Sequencing and analysis were restricted to the TCR beta chain. Persistent Graves' disease patients showed lower TCR Shannon entropy and fewer highly expanded clones than newly diagnosed patients, suggesting clonal expansion. The small sample size was acknowledged by the authors as a limitation that may reduce accuracy. Peripheral blood alone was examined, since thyroid tissue, which constituted the primary lesion, could not be accessed. More public clonotypes were shared among persistent patients (fewer than 3,000) than among newly diagnosed patients (roughly 1,000).

The intended sense of this specimen's time point label: newly diagnosed GD, antithyroid drugs for less than 3 months. For both TCR sequencing and RNA sequencing, RNA was extracted from PBMCs using TRIzol. Graves' disease was diagnosed according to American Thyroid Association guidelines. Patients were recruited from an endocrinology department in Xi'an, China. Each patient gave around 9.2 milliliters of peripheral blood, collected in an EDTA anticoagulant tube. Ficoll Paque Plus density gradient separation was used to isolate PBMCs, and no further T cell sorting was performed. An Agilent 2100 Bioanalyzer and agarose gel were used to assess RNA quality, and a NanoDrop 2000 was used to measure RNA concentration. This clonotype was observed a handful of times. The target of this receptor is not known. The input lacks base qualities; no much larger clone sits a single base away. The germline V gene encodes CDR1 SGHRS and CDR2 YFSETQ. The CDR3, from cysteine to phenylalanine, totals 13 residues. Only the CDR3 DNA stays, 39 bases, in frame from base 1. From V the trimming removes 4 bases and from J it removes 8 bases, while the gene matches leave 5 bases of the junction unaccounted for.

The library came from multiplex PCR. Sequencing was carried out with an Illumina HiSeq 4000. iRepertoire HTBI primers and Arm-PCR amplification of CDR3 regions were used to construct TCR beta libraries. Before sequencing, the PCR products underwent gel purification. In the original analysis: A total of some 60 TRBV and 14 TRBJ segments were identified across samples and were used for gene usage analysis of CDR3 amino acid clonotypes. COPE and FqMerger were used to merge filtered high-quality paired reads into contigs. BLAST was used to align contigs to IMGT TRBV, TRBD and TRBJ reference genes, with CDR3 defined following IMGT. Any clonotype with a frequency above 0.1% was classified as a highly expanded clone. Shannon entropy was used to measure repertoire diversity, and the Gini coefficient was used to measure V-J evenness. Clonotypes shared by more than one individual were considered public. TCRdb's own reprocessing of the public reads used fastp at Q25 and MiXCR and kept productive beta chains. Rows with a matching CDR3 protein are joined into one entry that keeps the most common DNA and genes. TCRdb, not the original authors, processed these V and J calls. The sample profile shows 550,000 to 700,000 distinct CDR3 sequences; roughly a sixth of them were found once. The ten largest clonotypes hold 12% of the sample.

This same sample was also part of a study on T cells in Graves' hyperthyroidism and ophthalmopathy. Drawing on the second study: A patient counted as having stable Graves' hyperthyroidism if no progression to ophthalmopathy occurred over 18 months of follow-up. Hyperthyroidism patients were newly diagnosed, with disease duration under 2 months, and aged 18 to 65 years. The study excluded patients with uncontrolled infections, other autoimmune diseases, pregnancy or lactation. Diagnoses were established on the basis of clinical symptoms, serum thyroxine and TRAb, thyroid ultrasound, and orbital computed tomography. A first-round RT-PCR of the TCR CDR3 used the HTBI primer set with the Qiagen OneStep RT-PCR kit. Most expanded thyroid clonotypes (frequency above 0.001) were also found in blood, which suggests that blood repertoires may mirror thyroid immune responses. In cross-validation, a model built on a 13 V-J signature told ophthalmopathy apart from stable hyperthyroidism with roughly 87% sensitivity and 81% to 82% specificity, and in testing the same model reached 80%/75%. In validation, progression to ophthalmopathy was predicted by the model with 70.59% sensitivity and 72% to 85% specificity, a median of around 6.5 months before onset. To identify distinguishing TCR V-J signatures, a discovery cohort of 90 to 100 patients was used, comprising 43 with Graves' ophthalmopathy and around 60 with stable Graves' hyperthyroidism. Prospective prediction of ophthalmopathy was tested in an independent validation cohort of 18 to 20 hyperthyroidism patients and 15 to 17 patients who later progressed to ophthalmopathy. The roughly 91 discovery patients were randomly split 7:3 into training and test sets. Thyroid tissue and blood T-cell repertoires from over 5 Graves' hyperthyroidism patients were also compared in the study. After sampling, hyperthyroidism patients received methimazole starting at 30 mg daily, and ophthalmopathy patients received high-dose intravenous methylprednisolone. Libraries were constructed in a second round of multiplex PCR, after which size selection and purification were carried out. Libraries were sequenced paired-end with 100 bp reads on an Illumina HiSeq2000. SOAPnuke was used to process the raw data, with reads discarded if the reads contained adapters or uncalled bases, had a mean Phred below 15, or lacked an exact constant-primer or identifier match. High-quality paired reads were merged with COPE v1.2.5, and unique nucleotide sequences were defined as clonotypes. Clonotypes were aligned to IMGT TRBV, TRBD and TRBJ reference segments using MiTCR v1.1. The analysis was restricted to V-J combinations with a frequency above 0.0001, which together covered around 99% of the repertoires. The TCS score was defined as the ratio of F50 (clonal expansion) to E x V (chaos), calculated using BLOSUM62-based TCRdist between CDR3 peptides within each V-J. Welch's t-statistics and random forest reduced fewer than 600 V-J features to 13, which were used in a naive Bayes classifier (R e1071). Sample size was not statistically predetermined, and blinding of investigators to group allocation was not performed. The paper describes TCR Vbeta CDR3 sequencing of some 130 peripheral blood samples, made up of 43 ophthalmopathy patients, approximately 73 hyperthyroidism patients and about 17 progressor patients.

This sequence originates from a man younger than 35 with Graves disease. Donor details come from another sample of the same person, matched by shared clones. The V and J genes are TRBV5-1 and TRBJ2-1; TRBD1 matches 8 bases in the middle. Sequencing used peripheral blood mononuclear cells (PBMCs), obtained at new diagnosis, from a patient treated with antithyroid drugs. The DNA sequence is given as TGCGCCAGCAGCCGGACAGGGTCCGATGAGCAGTTCTTC. It translates as CASSRTGSDEQFF.